The 28 T cell receptor beta chains reported below all come from one sample, sequenced in a study of blood T cell repertoires in COVID-19. Produced via immunoSEQ multiplex PCR; TCRdb's table is partial and in-frame only. The table has some 150,000 clones, 80% seen once. The sequencing sample was made of peripheral blood. The source of these receptors is a man aged 60-69 years with active or convalescent COVID-19.

This clone was counted only a few times. The rearrangement links TRBV12-5 to TRBJ2-1; 10 bases align to TRBD2. Germline V gene lookup returns CDR1 LGHNT and CDR2 FRNRAP. J gave up 9 bases and V 6 bases, and 5 bases lay outside the gene matches. The CDR3 totals 13 residues. The CDR3 DNA reads as TGTGCTAGTGGATACACTAGCGGGACTGAGCAGTTCTTC. It yields the protein CASGYTSGTEQFF.

The genes are TRBV27 and TRBJ2-7, with D possibly TRBD2 on 6 matching bases. Germline-derived CDR1 and CDR2 are MNHEY and SMNVEV (reference sequence). This CDR3 spans 15 amino acids. The V end was cut by 3 bases, the J end by 3 bases, with 15 bases between. CDR3 loop: CASSFASGLSYEQYF. The CDR3 nucleotides read TGTGCCAGCAGTTTCGCCAGCGGACTAAGCTACGAGCAGTACTTC.

This clone was counted at least ten times. The rearrangement links TRBV27 to TRBJ2-1, with 10 nucleotides matching TRBD2. The CDR3 loop spans 17 amino acids. V was pared by 5 bases and J by 10 bases, with 17 bases of the junction left unmatched. Germline V gene lookup returns CDR1 MNHEY and CDR2 SMNVEV (reference sequence). This CDR3 is CASSPLMGLAGVGEQFF. The CDR3 region has the DNA TGTGCCAGCAGTCCCCTCATGGGGCTAGCGGGAGTGGGAGAGCAGTTCTTC.

V usage is TRBV5-6 and J usage is TRBJ2-7; 14 bases match TRBD2. The germline CDR1 and CDR2 sequences are SGHDT and YYEEEE. With 4 bases clipped from V and 4 bases from J, the junction kept 7 bases outside the gene matches. This CDR3 is 16 amino acids long. CDR3 nucleotides: TGTGCCAGCAGCGCGGGACTAGCGGGAGTACAATACGAGCAGTACTTC. As protein: CASSAGLAGVQYEQYF. Drawing the rest from reference TRBV5-6 and TRBJ2-7, the complete variable domain is DAGVTQSPTHLIKTRGQQVTLRCSPKSGHDTVSWYQQALGQGPQFIFQYYEEEERQRGNFPDRFSGHQFPNYSSELNVNALLLGDSALYLCASSAGLAGVQYEQYFGPGTRLTVT.

V gene TRBV19 combines with J gene TRBJ2-5; the match to TRBD2 covers 9 bases. CDR1 and CDR2 (germline): LNHDA, SQIVND (reference sequence). The V and J ends lost 6 bases and 4 bases, in that order; junction bases with no gene match: 12. The CDR3 is made up of 16 amino acids. The CDR3 nucleotides are TGTGCCAGTAGCCTAAGTACGAGTAGCGGGAGAGAGACCCAGTACTTC. As protein: CASSLSTSSGRETQYF.

This clone has a handful of counts. The chain combines TRBV5-1 with TRBJ2-1, with a weak D call TRBD1 (5 bases). Germline values: CDR1 SGHRS, CDR2 YFSETQ. The CDR3 runs to 16 residues. V was cut by 4 bases and J by 7 bases, with 21 bases left in between. The CDR3 DNA is TGCGCCAGCAGCCAAATTCCTTCGCAGGGTGGTAATGAGCAGTTCTTC. This gives the protein CASSQIPSQGGNEQFF.

The chain has TRBV6-5 and TRBJ1-6, with 9 bases identical to TRBD1. The trim removed 6 bases at V and 9 bases at J, leaving 9 bases unmatched. This CDR3 contains 15 residues. CDR1 MNHEY and CDR2 SVGAGI come from the germline V gene. The CDR3 DNA is TGTGCCAGCAGGAGTCCGGGACAGGGTACTTCACCCCTCCACTTT. It translates to CASRSPGQGTSPLHF.

This clone came up a few times. The V call is TRBV4-3, the J call TRBJ2-7, with 9 bases fitting TRBD2. V was clipped by 1 base and J by 4 bases; unmatched bases: 5. This CDR3 region has 15 residues. The germline V gene has CDR1 LGHNA and CDR2 YSLEER. The CDR3 sequence is CASSQAASGTYEQYF. The CDR3 coding sequence is TGCGCCAGCAGCCAAGCGGCTAGCGGGACGTACGAGCAGTACTTC.

In DNA form, the CDR3 reads TGCGCCAGCAGCCAAGCCACACCTTTGCGGGGAAGCACAGATACGCAGTATTTT. Its translation is CASSQATPLRGSTDTQYF. The genes are TRBV4-3 and TRBJ2-3; TRBD2 is a possible D gene (6 bases). Looked up from germline, CDR1 is LGHNA and CDR2 is YSLEER. Trimming removed 1 base from V and 0 bases from J, with 17 bases in between. The CDR3 covers 18 residues.

The genes are TRBV7-2 and TRBJ2-3; D call uncertain. This CDR3 comprises 15 residues. In germline, CDR1 is SGHTA, CDR2 FQGNSA. Between the trimmed V and J ends, which lost 2 bases and 4 bases, there was a span of 13 bases. CDR3 loop: CASSLSAATADTQYF. CDR3 nucleotide sequence: TGTGCCAGCAGCTTATCTGCGGCCACGGCAGATACGCAGTATTTT.

The chain joins TRBV10-3 to TRBJ2-7; TRBD1 might be the D (8 bases). The length of the CDR3 is 14 residues. The V gene's germline CDR1 is ENHRY and CDR2 SYGVKD. Trimming removed 10 bases at V and 6 bases at J, with 22 bases between. CDR3 coding DNA: TGTGCCACCGGGAGGCCGGGACAGGTAGTCGAGCAGTACTTC. Protein: CATGRPGQVVEQYF.

This rearrangement joins TRBV19 to TRBJ1-1; D is unresolved. Germline V CDR1 and CDR2: LNHDA, SQIVND (reference sequence). V shed 1 base and J shed 3 bases, with 12 bases lying between them. The CDR3 is made up of 15 amino acids. In DNA, the CDR3 is TGTGCCAGTAGTATAGGAGGAGCTTCCCACACTGAAGCTTTCTTT. Amino acid sequence: CASSIGGASHTEAFF.

J is TRBJ2-5 and V is TRBV7-2, with D possibly TRBD2 on 6 matching bases. CDR1 SGHTA and CDR2 FQGNSA come from the germline V gene. Deletions cut 3 bases from V and 7 bases from J, with 15 bases between. The CDR3 length is 14 residues. CDR3 bases: TGTGCCAGCAGCTTTTCTCTAGCGCAGGGGACCCAGTACTTC. It translates to CASSFSLAQGTQYF.

The chain couples TRBV3-1 (or the pseudogene TRBV3-2) to TRBJ2-5; 7 bases fit TRBD2. The CDR3 sequence is 17 residues long. V lost 1 base and J lost 2; bases outside the gene matches: 10. Germline V CDR1 and CDR2: LGHDT, YNNKEL (reference sequence). The CDR3 DNA is TGTGCCAGCAGCCAAGGCCAAGCGGGACTGAGGCAAGAGACCCAGTACTTC. It is translated as CASSQGQAGLRQETQYF.

The DNA of the CDR3 is TGTGCCAGCAGAAAACCAGGCAACACAGATACGCAGTATTTT. This encodes CASRKPGNTDTQYF. The chain is built from TRBV6-5 and TRBJ2-3; no firm D call. Germline V gene lookup returns CDR1 MNHEY and CDR2 SVGAGI. The CDR3 totals 14 residues. V was shortened by 6 bases and J by 2 bases, with 12 bases between the two germline ends.

CDR3 in amino acids: CASSQPGAGGTYEQYF. CDR3 DNA sequence: TGCGCCAGCAGCCAACCCGGGGCGGGAGGGACCTACGAGCAGTACTTC. The V gene is TRBV4-1, the J gene TRBJ2-7; 9 bases map to TRBD2. The J segment lost 2 bases and the V segment lost 2 bases, leaving 7 bases of the junction unmatched. The germline V gene encodes CDR1 MGHRA and CDR2 YSYEKL. CDR3 length: 16 amino acids.

CDR3 in DNA: TGCGCCAGCATCAAACAGGGGGGGGCCTACGAGCAGTACTTC. Translation: CASIKQGGAYEQYF. The J gene is TRBJ2-7, the V gene TRBV4-3; TRBD1 might be the D (8 bases). This CDR3 region has 14 residues. Trimming cost V 7 bases and J 2 bases, with 15 bases left between them. Germline V gene lookup returns CDR1 LGHNA and CDR2 YSLEER.

The chain employs TRBV5-6 and TRBJ2-3; 8 nucleotides match TRBD2. V trimming: 1 base; J trimming: 6 bases; junction bases outside the gene matches: 7. The CDR3 is made up of 15 amino acids. Germline CDR1 reads SGHDT; CDR2 reads YYEEEE. The CDR3 is CASSLRSGAVDTQYF. The DNA for the CDR3 is TGTGCCAGCAGCTTGCGTAGCGGGGCCGTTGATACGCAGTATTTT.

J is TRBJ2-1 and V is TRBV27; the D is unclear. V was trimmed by 3 bases and J by 5 bases, leaving 26 bases between them. Per germline, CDR1 MNHEY and CDR2 SMNVEV (reference sequence). This CDR3 is built from 19 residues. The CDR3 coding sequence is TGTGCCAGCAGTTTGACAATCCCCCATATGACAATGAGTGACAATGAGCAGTTCTTC. Amino acids: CASSLTIPHMTMSDNEQFF.

The genes are TRBV2 and TRBJ2-1; 8 bases are a match to TRBD2. V lost 5 bases and J lost 3; bases outside the gene matches: 3. Germline V gene sequence: CDR1 SNHLY, CDR2 FYNNEI. The CDR3 loop spans 14 amino acids. CDR3 in amino acids: CASSSAGDYNEQFF. In DNA, the CDR3 is TGTGCCAGCAGTTCAGCGGGAGACTACAATGAGCAGTTCTTC. The full variable domain, in which reference TRBV2 and TRBJ2-1 provide the parts outside the CDR3, is EPEVTQTPSHQVTQMGQEVILRCVPISNHLYFYWYRQILGQKVEFLVSFYNNEISEKSEIFDDQFSVERPDGSNFTLKIRSTKLEDSAMYFCASSSAGDYNEQFFGPGTRLTVL.

This chain uses TRBV7-2 with TRBJ2-5, with D hard to call. V was pared by 5 bases and J by 5 bases, with 12 bases between. Germline-derived CDR1 and CDR2 are SGHTA and FQGNSA. The CDR3 runs to 13 residues. The CDR3 spells CASSPSLRETQYF. In nucleotides, the CDR3 is TGTGCCAGCAGCCCGAGCCTACGGGAGACCCAGTACTTC.

V is TRBV29-1 and J is TRBJ2-6; possible D gene TRBD1, 6 bases. V dropped 4 bases and J dropped 2 bases, with 15 bases sitting between them. Germline lookup yields CDR1 SQVTM and CDR2 ANQGSEA. This CDR3 is 16 amino acids long. CDR3 in DNA: TGCAGCGTTGGCGGTATAGGGGGTGCTGGGGCCAACGTCCTGACTTTC. Translating gives CSVGGIGGAGANVLTF.

The V gene is TRBV7-9, the J gene TRBJ2-7; possibly TRBD1 for D (5 bases). V lost 5 bases, J lost 6 bases, and 11 bases lay in between. The germline V gene has CDR1 SEHNR and CDR2 FQNEAQ (reference sequence). The CDR3 has 12 residues. CDR3 coding DNA: TGTGCCAGCAGCGCTACAGGCGGCGAGCAGTACTTC. Its translation: CASSATGGEQYF. Drawing the rest from reference TRBV7-9 and TRBJ2-7, the complete variable domain is DTGVSQNPRHKITKRGQNVTFRCDPISEHNRLYWYRQTLGQGPEFLTYFQNEAQLEKSRLLSDRFSAERPKGSFSTLEIQRTEQGDSAMYLCASSATGGEQYFGPGTRLTVT.

The V call is TRBV11-3, the J call TRBJ2-2; the D is unclear. V gave up 5 bases and J gave up 4 bases, with 5 bases separating them. CDR3 length equals 12 residues. Germline V gives CDR1 SGHNT, CDR2 YENEEA. DNA for the CDR3: TGTGCCAGCAGCCGAGGCACCGGGGAGCTGTTTTTT. Translating gives CASSRGTGELFF.

This clone was seen a handful of times. The CDR3 protein is CSATGTSGYEQYF. In DNA form, the CDR3 reads TGCAGCGCTACCGGGACTAGCGGCTACGAGCAGTACTTC. V usage is TRBV29-1 and J usage is TRBJ2-7; TRBD2 matches at 11 bases. The trim removed 7 bases at V and 3 bases at J, leaving 5 bases unmatched. Germline V gene lookup returns CDR1 SQVTM and CDR2 ANQGSEA. CDR3 length: 13 residues.

The chain carries TRBV23-1 and TRBJ2-3; tentative D call: TRBD2 (7 bases). TRBV23-1 is flagged as an ORF with uncertain function. The CDR3 contains 19 residues. V lost 11 bases and J 3 bases, leaving 33 bases between the germline ends. CDR3 in amino acids: CAGAKSPGPGGGKTDTQYF. DNA of the CDR3: TGCGCCGGCGCGAAAAGCCCGGGCCCGGGGGGCGGGAAGACAGATACGCAGTATTTT.

V and J are TRBV18 and TRBJ2-1; TRBD2 agrees at 9 bases. CDR1 and CDR2 from the germline V gene are KGHSH and LQKENI. The CDR3 totals 15 residues. V gave up 2 bases and J gave up 8 bases; unmatched junction bases: 7. The chain's CDR3 is CASSPGGRALYEQFF. The CDR3 coding sequence is TGTGCCAGCTCACCAGGCGGGAGGGCCCTCTATGAGCAGTTCTTC.

The chain couples TRBV29-1 to TRBJ2-1; 7 bases fit TRBD2. This CDR3 has 13 amino acids. In germline, CDR1 is SQVTM, CDR2 ANQGSEA. Germline trimming cut 6 bases from V and 8 bases from J; bases unmatched to any gene: 10. Written as DNA, the CDR3 is TGCAGCGTCCAAAGGGAGGGCCTCTATGAGCAGTTCTTC. It specifies CSVQREGLYEQFF.